The 6 T cell receptor beta chains below were found in one sample sequenced in a study of identical twins. One entry per CDR3 protein results from TCRdb running MiXCR on the 5' RACE reads. This sample has 450,000 or so distinct CDR3 sequences, with 14% found just once. The sample was also linked to a second study, of yellow fever vaccine responses in identical twins.

The sequenced sample was CD4+ T cells sorted from blood. The source of these receptors is a woman aged 18-29 years in good health.

The V call is TRBV7-2, the J call TRBJ2-5; D unresolved. Per the germline V gene, CDR1 is SGHTA and CDR2 is FQGNSA. CDR3 length: 15 amino acids. The V gene lost 5 bases and the J gene lost 2 bases, with 15 bases spanning the gap. CDR3 sequence (DNA): TGTGCCAGCAGCCCCCGTGGCAGAACGCAAGAGACCCAGTACTTC. This translates into CASSPRGRTQETQYF.

The V call is TRBV20-1, the J call TRBJ2-3; D remains ambiguous. The CDR3 is 18 amino acids. Trimming cost V 1 base and J 0 bases, with 20 bases left between them. CDR1 DFQATT and CDR2 SNEGSKA come from the germline V gene (reference sequence). The CDR3 reads CSARGYTWNTPSTDTQYF. The CDR3 DNA sequence: TGCAGTGCTAGAGGCTACACATGGAACACGCCTAGCACAGATACGCAGTATTTT.

This clonotype occurred a few times. V is TRBV6-2 or TRBV6-3 and J is TRBJ1-1; the D gene is possibly TRBD1 (5 bases). CDR1 is MNHEY and CDR2 is SVGEGT in the germline V gene. This CDR3 region has 16 residues. The germline V and J ends were trimmed by 2 bases and 5 bases, with 18 bases remaining between them. The CDR3: CASSYVRGGVGTEAFF. Written as DNA, the CDR3 is TGTGCCAGCAGTTACGTGCGTGGAGGGGTTGGTACTGAAGCTTTCTTT.

V usage is TRBV3-1 and J usage is TRBJ2-3, with 8 bases that match TRBD2. Trimming took 1 base from V and 4 from J; bases not matched to a gene: 4. Looked up from germline, CDR1 is LGHDT and CDR2 is YNNKEL (reference sequence). This CDR3 contains 15 residues. The CDR3 nucleotides read TGTGCCAGCAGCCAAGGTAGAGCGGGAGCAGATACGCAGTATTTT. Encoded protein: CASSQGRAGADTQYF.

This clonotype was counted a few times. The chain employs TRBV4-3 and TRBJ2-3; D is unresolved. Trimming pared 1 base from V and 6 bases from J, leaving 11 bases between. The CDR3 is 14 amino acids. Germline V gives CDR1 LGHNA, CDR2 YSLEER. CDR3 nucleotide sequence: TGCGCCAGCAGCCAAGCACAAGTCCGTGATACGCAGTATTTT. Amino acid sequence: CASSQAQVRDTQYF.

This clonotype was counted only a few times. The chain has TRBV6-1 and TRBJ2-5; 9 nucleotides agree with TRBD1. Per germline, CDR1 MNHNS and CDR2 SASEGT. This CDR3 has 15 residues. The V and J ends lost 7 bases and 4 bases, in that order; junction bases with no gene match: 10. CDR3 bases: TGTGCCAGCATTCAATCCGGGACAGGGCGAGAGACCCAGTACTTC. Translated: CASIQSGTGRETQYF.